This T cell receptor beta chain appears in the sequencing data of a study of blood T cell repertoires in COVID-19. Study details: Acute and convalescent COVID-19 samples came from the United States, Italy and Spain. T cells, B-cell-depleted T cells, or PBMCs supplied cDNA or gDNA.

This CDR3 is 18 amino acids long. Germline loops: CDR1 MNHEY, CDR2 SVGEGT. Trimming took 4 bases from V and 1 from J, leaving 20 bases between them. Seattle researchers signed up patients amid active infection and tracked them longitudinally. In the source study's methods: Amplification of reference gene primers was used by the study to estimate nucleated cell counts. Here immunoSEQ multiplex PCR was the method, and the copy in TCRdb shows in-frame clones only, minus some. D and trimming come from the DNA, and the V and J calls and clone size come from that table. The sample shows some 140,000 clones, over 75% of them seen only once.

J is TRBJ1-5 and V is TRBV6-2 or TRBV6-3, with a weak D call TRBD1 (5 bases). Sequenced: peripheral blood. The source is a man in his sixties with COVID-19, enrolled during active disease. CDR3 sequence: CASSWEGRGGLSNQPQHF. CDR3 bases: TGTGCCAGCAGTTGGGAGGGGAGGGGAGGTCTGAGCAATCAGCCCCAGCATTTT.